This is a list of T cell receptor beta chains from one sample in a study of T cell responses to AZD1222 COVID-19 vaccine. Profiled with immunoSEQ multiplex PCR; TCRdb holds only in-frame clones, not every one. The table has 100,000 to 130,000 clones, 80% to 95% seen once. This sample comprised peripheral blood, obtained 28 days after the second AZD1222 dose. The receptors originated from an adult who received the AZD1222 COVID-19 vaccine. CDR3s include the opening cysteine and the closing phenylalanine or tryptophan. D genes are given only for firm matches. Clone size appears in some rows only: once, few, many, or a class for an expanded clone.

j_call v_call clone_size d_call cdr3_aa cdr3_nt
TRBJ1-6 TRBV24-1 NA TRBD1 CATSDPGGSSYNSPLHF TGTGCCACCAGTGACCCAGGGGGCAGCTCCTATAATTCACCCCTCCACTTT
TRBJ1-5 TRBV11-2 NA NA CASSLGLNQPQHF TGTGCCAGCAGCTTAGGGCTAAATCAGCCCCAGCATTTT
TRBJ1-2 TRBV4-2 few TRBD1 CASSQEIVGDRGGYTF TGTGCCAGCAGCCAAGAGATAGTAGGGGACAGGGGCGGCTACACCTTC
TRBJ2-7 TRBV6-2/TRBV6-3 NA NA CASSYDSSYEQYF TGTGCCAGCAGTTACGACTCCTCCTACGAGCAGTACTTC
TRBJ2-6 TRBV3-1/TRBV3-2 NA NA CASSQVGSGANVLTF TGTGCCAGCAGCCAAGTAGGCTCTGGGGCCAACGTCCTGACTTTC
TRBJ1-6 TRBV6-5 NA NA CASSFRQLYNSPLHF TGTGCCAGCAGTTTCAGGCAACTGTATAATTCACCCCTCCACTTT
TRBJ1-2 TRBV7-9 NA NA CASSKDNYGYTF TGTGCCAGCAGCAAAGATAACTATGGCTACACCTTC
TRBJ2-7 TRBV5-1 NA TRBD1 CASSSRGNEQYF TGCGCCAGCAGCTCCAGGGGGAACGAGCAGTACTTC
TRBJ2-7 TRBV2 NA TRBD1 CASSLTGTGLYGQYF TGTGCCAGCAGCTTGACCGGGACAGGCCTCTACGGGCAGTACTTC
TRBJ2-7 TRBV7-8 NA NA CASSPSGSYEQYF TGTGCCAGCAGCCCCTCGGGATCCTACGAGCAGTACTTC
TRBJ1-5 TRBV5-5 NA NA CASSLGPGTNSNQPQHF TGTGCCAGCAGCTTGGGACCGGGGACAAATAGCAATCAGCCCCAGCATTTT
TRBJ1-1 TRBV6-5 few NA CASNLLGGKNTEAFF TGTGCCAGCAATCTACTGGGAGGGAAAAACACTGAAGCTTTCTTT
TRBJ1-1 TRBV7-8 NA NA CASSLGAIEAFF TGTGCCAGCAGCTTAGGGGCAATTGAAGCTTTCTTT
TRBJ1-2 TRBV19 NA TRBD1 CASSTRDRGNYGYTF TGTGCCAGTAGTACACGGGACAGGGGAAACTATGGCTACACCTTC
TRBJ2-3 TRBV4-3 few NA CASSQVRADTQYF TGCGCCAGCAGCCAAGTGCGGGCAGATACGCAGTATTTT
TRBJ1-5 TRBV2 NA NA CASSEGRNQPQHF TGTGCCAGCAGTGAGGGTCGTAATCAGCCCCAGCATTTT
TRBJ1-1 TRBV2 once TRBD1 CASSTYRGFTEAFF TGTGCCAGCAGTACGTACAGGGGGTTCACTGAAGCTTTCTTT
TRBJ2-7 TRBV12-3/TRBV12-4 once NA CASSLDIYEQYF TGTGCCAGCAGTCTGGACATTTACGAGCAGTACTTC
TRBJ1-2 TRBV6-5 NA NA CASTQGSPSNYGYTF TGTGCCAGCACCCAGGGCAGCCCTTCTAACTATGGCTACACCTTC
TRBJ1-2 TRBV5-6 NA NA CASTSLDYGYTF TGTGCCAGCACCTCTCTCGACTATGGCTACACCTTC
TRBJ2-7 TRBV11-2 NA NA CASSLWRQEGQYF TGTGCCAGCAGCTTATGGAGACAGGAGGGGCAGTACTTC
TRBJ2-7 TRBV13 NA NA CASSAGPGSYEQYF TGTGCCAGCAGCGCGGGGCCAGGGTCCTACGAGCAGTACTTC
TRBJ2-3 TRBV30 NA TRBD2 CAWSSLAGGADTQYF TGTGCCTGGAGTTCACTAGCGGGGGGCGCAGATACGCAGTATTTT
TRBJ2-1 TRBV3-1/TRBV3-2 NA NA CASTLAPADNEQFF TGTGCCAGCACCCTAGCCCCCGCGGACAATGAGCAGTTCTTC
TRBJ1-6 TRBV20-1 NA NA CSASAYGQQNSPLHF TGCAGTGCGAGTGCCTACGGACAGCAGAATTCACCCCTCCACTTT
TRBJ1-6 TRBV5-1 NA TRBD1 CASSLRQGADSPLHF TGCGCCAGCAGCTTACGACAGGGGGCTGATTCACCCCTCCACTTT
TRBJ1-2 TRBV29-1 NA NA CSVEGGPHGYTF TGCAGCGTTGAGGGCGGCCCCCATGGCTACACCTTC
TRBJ2-7 TRBV18 NA TRBD1 CASSPRDRGGEQYF TGTGCCAGCTCACCACGGGACAGGGGAGGCGAGCAGTACTTC
TRBJ2-3 TRBV6-5 NA TRBD2 CATRGVPGTQYF TGTGCCACGCGGGGGGTTCCTGGAACGCAGTATTTT
TRBJ2-5 TRBV2 NA NA CASSDPQETQYF TGTGCCAGCAGTGACCCCCAAGAGACCCAGTACTTC